Below are 30 T cell receptor beta chains sequenced from a single sample in a study of T cell responses to AZD1222 COVID-19 vaccine. TCRdb's copy holds only in-frame clones and misses some; the assay was immunoSEQ multiplex PCR. The table includes roughly 100,000 clones, 85% to 90% detected once. The sample here was peripheral blood, taken on day 0 of AZD1222 vaccination. Source of these receptors: an adult in good health.

The rearrangement links TRBV2 to TRBJ1-1; possible D gene TRBD1, 5 bases. CDR3 length: 12 residues. The germline V gene encodes CDR1 SNHLY and CDR2 FYNNEI. The germline V and J ends were trimmed by 3 bases and 6 bases, with 8 bases remaining between them. Here the CDR3 DNA reads TGTGCCAGCAGTGACAGGGTTGCTGAAGCTTTCTTT. Translating it yields CASSDRVAEAFF.

The V gene is TRBV6-5, the J gene TRBJ2-5, with D hard to call. This CDR3 region has 15 residues. V gave up 0 bases and J gave up 9 bases, with 17 bases separating them. Germline assignment: CDR1 MNHEY and CDR2 SVGAGI. Here the CDR3 reads CASSYSIGLPEAQYF. CDR3 bases: TGTGCCAGCAGTTACTCGATAGGGCTGCCCGAAGCCCAGTACTTC.

The rearrangement links TRBV21-1 to TRBJ2-1; the table gives TRBD1 as D, unverified against the DNA. TRBV21-1 is labeled a pseudogene. The CDR3 is made up of 18 amino acids. CDR3: CASRRDRGASESVIRWFF. In DNA form, the CDR3 reads TGTGCCAGCAGGCGGGACAGGGGGGCGTCCGAATCGGTAATTCGTTGGTTCTTC.

The gene calls are TRBV6-5 and TRBJ1-1; D call uncertain. CDR1 and CDR2 (germline): MNHEY, SVGAGI. The V end was cut by 6 bases, the J end by 0 bases, with 8 bases between. CDR3 size: 13 residues. CDR3 DNA sequence: TGTGCCAGCAGCCGATACGTGAACACTGAAGCTTTCTTT. As protein: CASSRYVNTEAFF.

The chain recombines TRBV5-6 with TRBJ2-1; perhaps TRBD2 as D (7 bases). V shed 2 bases and J shed 9 bases, with 9 bases lying between them. The germline CDR1 and CDR2 sequences are SGHDT and YYEEEE. The CDR3 contains 12 residues. CDR3 in DNA: TGTGCCAGCAGCTTAAGGGGGGGTGAGCAGTTCTTC. Translating gives CASSLRGGEQFF. The whole variable domain, remainder taken from reference TRBV5-6 and TRBJ2-1, is DAGVTQSPTHLIKTRGQQVTLRCSPKSGHDTVSWYQQALGQGPQFIFQYYEEEERQRGNFPDRFSGHQFPNYSSELNVNALLLGDSALYLCASSLRGGEQFFGPGTRLTVL.

As concerns this clone: This sample includes further DNA sequences coding for the same CDR3. The J gene is TRBJ1-2, the V gene TRBV6-2 or TRBV6-3; no definite D call. This CDR3 has 12 residues. Germline values: CDR1 MNHEY, CDR2 SVGEGT. V was cut by 0 bases and J by 3 bases, with 2 bases left in between. The CDR3 sequence: CASSYSHYGYTF. The CDR3 nucleotides read TGTGCCAGCAGTTACTCCCACTATGGCTACACCTTC.

The rearrangement links TRBV6-1 to TRBJ2-6; possibly TRBD1 for D (5 bases). The CDR3 contains 15 residues. Trimming removed 3 bases from V and 3 bases from J, with 9 bases in between. Germline values: CDR1 MNHNS, CDR2 SASEGT. CDR3 sequence (DNA): TGTGCCAGCAGTGAGGGGCCCAATGGGGCCAACGTCCTGACTTTC. Translating it yields CASSEGPNGANVLTF.

The chain links TRBV7-9 to TRBJ1-2; weak D call: TRBD1 (6 bases). Trimming removed 1 base at V and 2 bases at J, with 11 bases between. Germline V gene lookup returns CDR1 SEHNR and CDR2 FQNEAQ (reference sequence). The CDR3 has 15 amino acids. CDR3 sequence: CASSLGTDFNYGYTF. The CDR3 bases are TGTGCCAGCAGCTTAGGGACAGACTTCAACTATGGCTACACCTTC.

This clone was seen a single time. The chain has TRBV19 and TRBJ1-2; perhaps TRBD1 as D (6 bases). This CDR3 has 13 amino acids. CDR1 and CDR2 (germline): LNHDA, SQIVND (reference sequence). V was clipped by 4 bases and J by 5 bases, with 11 bases between them. The CDR3 reads CASSRGLGYGYTF. CDR3 DNA sequence: TGTGCCAGTAGTAGGGGGCTTGGGTATGGCTACACCTTC.

V and J are TRBV18 and TRBJ1-1; maybe TRBD1 (5 bases). The CDR3 length is 13 residues. Germline assignment: CDR1 KGHSH and CDR2 LQKENI. Trimming pared 3 bases from V and 3 bases from J, leaving 8 bases between. This CDR3 reads CASSPDRYTEAFF. The CDR3 bases are TGTGCCAGCTCACCCGACAGATACACTGAAGCTTTCTTT.

This clone was seen just once. The chain recombines TRBV5-1 with TRBJ1-1, with D maybe TRBD1 (6 bases). Trimming cost V 4 bases and J 1 base, with 14 bases left between them. CDR3 length: 15 amino acids. Germline CDR1 SGHRS, CDR2 YFSETQ. The CDR3 reads CASSQGGAGNTEAFF. DNA of the CDR3: TGCGCCAGCAGCCAAGGGGGGGCAGGGAACACTGAAGCTTTCTTT.

This rearrangement joins TRBV3-1 (or the pseudogene TRBV3-2) to TRBJ1-2; tentatively, D is TRBD1 (6 bases). V was cut by 3 bases and J by 7 bases, with 15 bases left in between. The CDR3 spans 14 residues. Per germline, CDR1 LGHDT and CDR2 YNNKEL (reference sequence). CDR3: CASSQRTAVGGYTF. The DNA of the CDR3 is TGTGCCAGCAGCCAGCGGACAGCGGTCGGTGGCTACACCTTC.

V usage is TRBV20-1 and J usage is TRBJ1-3, with D unclear. CDR1 and CDR2 (germline): DFQATT, SNEGSKA (reference sequence). This CDR3 region has 11 residues. The CDR3 DNA reads as TGCAGGGCCGGCTCTGGAAACACCATATATTTT. This gives the protein CRAGSGNTIYF.

J is TRBJ1-2 and V is TRBV9, with D uncertain. Trimming removed 4 bases from V and 2 bases from J, with 9 bases in between. The V gene's germline CDR1 is SGDLS and CDR2 YYNGEE. This CDR3 contains 13 residues. The CDR3 sequence: CASSSTVNYGYTF. The CDR3 bases are TGTGCCAGCAGCTCTACAGTCAACTATGGCTACACCTTC. Variable domain in full (rest from reference TRBV9 and TRBJ1-2): DSGVTQTPKHLITATGQRVTLRCSPRSGDLSVYWYQQSLDQGLQFLIQYYNGEERAKGNILERFSAQQFPDLHSELNLSSLELGDSALYFCASSSTVNYGYTFGSGTRLTVV.

This chain joins TRBV30 and TRBJ1-3, with D uncertain. This CDR3 has 14 amino acids. V lost 4 bases and J lost 0, with 10 bases in between. CDR1 and CDR2 (germline): GTSNPN, SVGIG (reference sequence). CDR3 in amino acids: CAWTLVDSGNTIYF. CDR3 coding DNA: TGTGCCTGGACCCTCGTTGACTCTGGAAACACCATATATTTT.

The chain employs TRBV19 and TRBJ2-1; D possibly matches TRBD1 or TRBD2 (5 bases each). This CDR3 is 15 amino acids long. Looked up from germline, CDR1 is LNHDA and CDR2 is SQIVND (reference sequence). The V gene lost 8 bases and the J gene lost 4 bases, with 18 bases spanning the gap. The CDR3 sequence is CASQPGRLTYNEQFF. CDR3 in DNA: TGTGCCAGTCAACCGGGACGACTGACATACAATGAGCAGTTCTTC.

The DNA of the CDR3 is TGTGCCGTTGGATATGGACAGGGGGCTGTTCAGTACTTC. It yields the protein CAVGYGQGAVQYF. This rearrangement joins TRBV19 to TRBJ2-7, with TRBD1 matching 11 bases. Trimming cost V 11 bases and J 10 bases; bases outside gene matches: 13. The CDR3 contains 13 residues. Germline V gene data show CDR1 as LNHDA and CDR2 as SQIVND (reference sequence).

The chain recombines TRBV6-5 with TRBJ1-5, with 7 nucleotides matching TRBD1. This CDR3 spans 15 amino acids. V lost 5 bases to trimming and J lost 7 bases; unmatched junction nucleotides: 11. Looked up from germline, CDR1 is MNHEY and CDR2 is SVGAGI. The CDR3 region is CASSRTGDGVQPQHF. In DNA, the CDR3 is TGTGCCAGCAGTCGGACAGGCGACGGTGTCCAGCCCCAGCATTTT.

The rearrangement links TRBV19 to TRBJ1-1; 9 nucleotides line up with TRBD1. This CDR3 comprises 15 residues. Losses at the gene ends were 5 bases for V and 9 bases for J; bases not matched to a gene: 13. Germline V gene data show CDR1 as LNHDA and CDR2 as SQIVND (reference sequence). The chain's CDR3 is CASSLRDRALSKAFF. In nucleotides, the CDR3 is TGTGCCAGTAGTCTCCGGGACAGGGCCCTCAGTAAAGCTTTCTTT.

The chain employs TRBV25-1 and TRBJ1-1, with D uncertain. The CDR3 is 11 amino acids. Trimming shortened V by 4 bases and J by 3 bases, and 3 bases separated the two germline ends. In germline, CDR1 is MGHDK, CDR2 SYGVNS. In DNA form, the CDR3 reads TGTGCCAGCAGTGGTTACACTGAAGCTTTCTTT. It encodes CASSGYTEAFF.

The gene calls are TRBV9 and TRBJ2-1, with TRBD1 identical over 11 bases. The trim removed 4 bases at V and 7 bases at J, leaving 7 bases unmatched. The CDR3 covers 15 residues. Germline V gene lookup returns CDR1 SGDLS and CDR2 YYNGEE. CDR3 sequence: CASSSTGQGENEQFF. The CDR3 region has the DNA TGTGCCAGCAGCTCGACGGGACAGGGGGAGAATGAGCAGTTCTTC.

V is TRBV19 and J is TRBJ1-2, with a weak D call TRBD1 (6 bases). CDR1 and CDR2 from the germline V gene are LNHDA and SQIVND (reference sequence). There are 13 residues in the CDR3. V lost 3 bases to trimming and J lost 6 bases, with 11 bases between them. CDR3: CASSINRVDGYTF. CDR3 DNA sequence: TGTGCCAGTAGTATCAACAGGGTCGATGGCTACACCTTC.

CDR3 region: CASSAPAADTQYF. The CDR3 region has the DNA TGTGCCAGCAGCGCCCCCGCGGCAGATACGCAGTATTTT. V gene TRBV5-6 combines with J gene TRBJ2-3; D remains ambiguous. CDR3 size: 13 residues. The V end was cut by 4 bases, the J end by 4 bases, with 10 bases between. Germline CDR1 is SGHDT and CDR2 is YYEEEE.

The chain links TRBV11-2 to TRBJ2-7; D might be TRBD1 (6 bases). The CDR3 is made up of 15 amino acids. V was cut by 3 bases and J by 3 bases, with 15 bases left in between. Germline CDR1 SGHAT, CDR2 FQNNGV. The CDR3 region is CASSFARDKIYEQYF. For the CDR3, the DNA is TGTGCCAGCAGCTTTGCCCGGGACAAAATCTACGAGCAGTACTTC.

V and J are TRBV9 and TRBJ2-7, with 8 nucleotides matching TRBD1. The V segment lost 4 bases and the J segment 3 bases; nucleotides outside the gene matches: 15. The CDR3 has 17 residues. In germline, CDR1 is SGDLS, CDR2 YYNGEE. CDR3 coding DNA: TGTGCCAGCAGCCCCCGGACAGGGATCAGGGGTGGCTACGAGCAGTACTTC. Translating it yields CASSPRTGIRGGYEQYF.

V gene TRBV7-2 combines with J gene TRBJ1-6, with 7 bases lining up with TRBD1. Trimming at V came to 3 bases and at J to 3 bases, leaving 2 bases not matched to a gene. The CDR3 is 15 residues long. The germline V gene encodes CDR1 SGHTA and CDR2 FQGNSA. CDR3 residues: CASSFGTDYNSPLHF. The DNA of the CDR3 is TGTGCCAGCAGCTTCGGGACAGACTATAATTCACCCCTCCACTTT.

The rearrangement uses TRBV6-1 and TRBJ1-2; D is unresolved. V lost 0 bases to trimming and J lost 8 bases, with 7 bases between them. The V gene's germline CDR1 is MNHNS and CDR2 SASEGT. This CDR3 spans 12 amino acids. CDR3 amino acids: CASSEAAVGYTF. The CDR3 DNA sequence: TGTGCCAGCAGTGAAGCCGCAGTCGGCTACACCTTC.

The V and J genes are TRBV5-4 and TRBJ2-7, with 7 positions matching TRBD1. Germline V gene lookup returns CDR1 SGHNT and CDR2 YYREEE (reference sequence). Losses at the gene ends were 2 bases for V and 5 bases for J; bases not matched to a gene: 7. The CDR3 length is 14 residues. The CDR3 DNA sequence: TGTGCCAGCAGCTTAATAGGGGGCCGTGACGAGCAGTACTTC. Translated, it gives CASSLIGGRDEQYF.

The chain joins TRBV5-4 to TRBJ2-7, with D possibly TRBD2 on 6 matching bases. CDR1 is SGHNT and CDR2 is YYREEE in the germline V gene (reference sequence). CDR3 size: 14 residues. The V and J ends lost 2 bases and 2 bases respectively, with 11 bases between them. In DNA form, the CDR3 reads TGTGCCAGCAGCTTCTCAGGACTAACCTACGAGCAGTACTTC. The encoded protein is CASSFSGLTYEQYF.

The rearrangement uses TRBV6-6 and TRBJ2-7, with D unresolved. Germline V CDR1 and CDR2: MNHNY, SVGAGI (reference sequence). Trimming removed 3 bases at V and 0 bases at J, with 12 bases between. CDR3 length: 15 residues. The CDR3 reads CASSYTEMSSYEQYF. CDR3 nucleotide sequence: TGTGCCAGCAGTTATACGGAGATGAGCTCCTACGAGCAGTACTTC.